The 18 T cell receptor beta chains given below trace back to one sample, sequenced in a study of shared clonotypes between healthy human individuals. TCRdb keeps only in-frame clones here, not all; method: immunoSEQ multiplex PCR. This sample yields roughly 220,000 clones, of which 60% to 80% are seen a single time; 11% belongs to the top ten. What was sequenced was memory CD4+ T cells sorted from blood. Subset denoted: CD45RA-negative fraction. Every receptor here comes from a man aged 30 to 45 in good health.

This clone has a count of ten or more. The chain employs TRBV7-6 and TRBJ2-3; TRBD2 matches at 12 bases. Germline CDR1 is SGHVS and CDR2 is FNYEAQ. Trimming took 5 bases from V and 3 from J; bases not matched to a gene: 9. This CDR3 is built from 17 residues. CDR3 DNA sequence: TGTGCCAGCAGCGAAAGACTAGCGGGAGAGGGGACAGATACGCAGTATTTT. As protein: CASSERLAGEGTDTQYF.

This chain uses TRBV5-1 with TRBJ1-4; D remains ambiguous. This CDR3 has 15 amino acids. Per germline, CDR1 SGHRS and CDR2 YFSETQ. The V and J ends lost 0 bases and 3 bases respectively, with 9 bases between them. CDR3 sequence (DNA): TGCGCCAGCAGCTTGGGAGGGATGGCTAATGAAAAACTGTTTTTT. Its translation is CASSLGGMANEKLFF. The variable domain in full, with the rest retrieved from reference TRBV5-1 and TRBJ1-4, is KAGVTQTPRYLIKTRGQQVTLSCSPISGHRSVSWYQQTPGQGLQFLFEYFSETQRNKGNFPGRFSGRQFSNSRSEMNVSTLELGDSALYLCASSLGGMANEKLFFGSGTQLSVL.

The genes are TRBV9 and TRBJ1-2, with TRBD1 as a possible D gene (5 bases). Trimming took off 0 bases at V and 5 bases at J, with 14 bases between the two ends. Germline CDR1 is SGDLS and CDR2 is YYNGEE. The CDR3 loop spans 15 amino acids. This CDR3 is CASSVDPTRGYGYTF. CDR3 DNA: TGTGCCAGCAGCGTAGACCCCACAAGGGGATATGGCTACACCTTC.

This clone was seen more than once but under ten times. This chain links TRBV19 with TRBJ1-2; the D is unclear. CDR1 LNHDA and CDR2 SQIVND come from the germline V gene (reference sequence). This CDR3 comprises 13 residues. V was trimmed by 7 bases and J by 6 bases, leaving 15 bases between them. The CDR3 coding sequence is TGTGCCAGTAAGAGGGTTCCGCGAGATGGCTACACCTTC. Residues: CASKRVPRDGYTF.

This clone was counted a few times. This chain uses TRBV5-4 with TRBJ2-7; no reliable D call. V lost 4 bases to trimming and J lost 1 base, with 6 bases between them. From germline, CDR1 is SGHNT and CDR2 YYREEE (reference sequence). CDR3 length: 12 amino acids. CDR3 coding DNA: TGTGCCAGCAGCGCTGGATCCTACGAGCAGTACTTC. Translating gives CASSAGSYEQYF.

Judged by abundance, this clone is medium-sized. This chain links TRBV14 with TRBJ2-1, with TRBD2 matching over 10 bases. The CDR3 length is 16 residues. V was pared by 1 base and J by 7 bases, with 7 bases of the junction left unmatched. Germline-derived CDR1 and CDR2 are SGHDN and FVKESK. CDR3 coding DNA: TGTGCCAGCAGCCAAGGACAAGCGGGAGGGGGAAATGAGCAGTTCTTC. It is translated as CASSQGQAGGGNEQFF.

This clone was detected only a few times. V usage is TRBV4-1 and J usage is TRBJ1-1; D is possibly TRBD1 (5 bases). The CDR3 has 16 amino acids. CDR1 and CDR2 (germline): MGHRA, YSYEKL. Trimming removed 5 bases from V and 1 base from J, with 17 bases in between. The CDR3 bases are TGCGCCAGCAGCTGGAATCCGGGACGTAAGAACACTGAAGCTTTCTTT. Protein sequence: CASSWNPGRKNTEAFF.

CDR3 sequence reads: CASSPPGLGHNEQFF. CDR3 DNA sequence: TGTGCCAGCAGCCCCCCGGGACTAGGACACAATGAGCAGTTCTTC. V usage is TRBV7-2 and J usage is TRBJ2-1; 8 bases are shared with TRBD2. Germline V gives CDR1 SGHTA, CDR2 FQGNSA. CDR3 length: 15 residues. V dropped 5 bases and J dropped 5; count of bases not matched to a gene: 8. Variable domain in full (rest from reference TRBV7-2 and TRBJ2-1): GAGVSQSPSNKVTEKGKDVELRCDPISGHTALYWYRQSLGQGLEFLIYFQGNSAPDKSGLPSDRFSAERTGGSVSTLTIQRTQQEDSAVYLCASSPPGLGHNEQFFGPGTRLTVL.

This chain connects TRBV6-5 to TRBJ2-2; a possible D gene is TRBD1 (6 bases). The CDR3 is 13 residues long. Trimming shortened V by 6 bases and J by 5 bases, and 10 bases separated the two germline ends. The germline V gene has CDR1 MNHEY and CDR2 SVGAGI. Here the CDR3 reads CASSFRGTGELFF. The CDR3 DNA is TGTGCCAGCAGCTTCAGGGGAACCGGGGAGCTGTTTTTT.

Sample share makes this clone medium-sized. This chain connects TRBV2 to TRBJ2-7; the D gene is possibly TRBD1 (6 bases). Germline V gene sequence: CDR1 SNHLY, CDR2 FYNNEI. Trimming took off 2 bases at V and 1 base at J, with 12 bases between the two ends. The CDR3 totals 15 residues. The CDR3 DNA reads as TGTGCCAGCAGTGAACAGGGGATGAATTCCTACGAGCAGTACTTC. Translated: CASSEQGMNSYEQYF.

This sequence joins TRBV16 and TRBJ2-7; TRBD1 aligns across 7 bases. The germline gives CDR1 KGHSY, CDR2 FQNENV. After removal of 1 base from V and 11 bases from J, the junction contained 8 bases not matched to a gene. The CDR3 is 13 amino acids. CDR3 DNA sequence: TGTGCCAGCAGCCAATATAAGGGGGCTAGAGAGTACTTC. This sequence encodes CASSQYKGAREYF.

The V gene is TRBV6-1, the J gene TRBJ2-7; D perhaps matches TRBD1 (5 bases). The CDR3 extends over 14 amino acids. From germline, CDR1 is MNHNS and CDR2 SASEGT. With 5 bases removed from V and 3 bases from J, the gap between germline ends came to 14 bases. DNA for the CDR3: TGTGCCAGCAGTAACAACCCCAGGGACTACGAGCAGTACTTC. This encodes CASSNNPRDYEQYF.

V gene TRBV9 combines with J gene TRBJ2-2, with a tentative D call TRBD1 (5 bases). Germline assignment: CDR1 SGDLS and CDR2 YYNGEE. The germline V and J ends were trimmed by 3 bases and 6 bases, with 9 bases remaining between them. The CDR3 runs to 13 residues. The DNA of the CDR3 is TGTGCCAGCAGCGGCCGCAGGGCCGGGGAGCTGTTTTTT. As protein: CASSGRRAGELFF.

V and J are TRBV19 and TRBJ1-5, with a weak D call TRBD1 (6 bases). CDR3 length: 13 residues. V lost 6 bases and J 12 bases, leaving 18 bases between the germline ends. Germline lookup yields CDR1 LNHDA and CDR2 SQIVND (reference sequence). The CDR3 loop is CASSEQGPTDQHF. Written as DNA, the CDR3 is TGTGCCAGTAGCGAACAGGGCCCCACCGACCAGCATTTT.

This clone has only a few counts. J is TRBJ2-7 and V is TRBV9; D is unclear. The germline V gene has CDR1 SGDLS and CDR2 YYNGEE. The V and J ends lost 0 bases and 6 bases respectively, with 16 bases between them. This CDR3 contains 15 residues. CDR3 bases: TGTGCCAGCAGCGTAGCTCCTGTCCCTATCCCCGAGCAGTACTTC. The encoded protein is CASSVAPVPIPEQYF.

This clone was recorded at least ten times. The chain employs TRBV9 and TRBJ2-3; TRBD2 matches at 10 bases. This CDR3 is 16 amino acids long. Germline CDR1 and CDR2: SGDLS and YYNGEE. Losses at the gene ends were 2 bases for V and 4 bases for J; bases not matched to a gene: 7. In DNA, the CDR3 is TGTGCCAGCAGCGTGGCAACTAGCGGGACTTCAGATACGCAGTATTTT. The encoded protein is CASSVATSGTSDTQYF.

This clone was observed a few times. J is TRBJ1-2 and V is TRBV27; 10 bases match TRBD1. Per germline, CDR1 MNHEY and CDR2 SMNVEV (reference sequence). The CDR3 covers 14 residues. V dropped 4 bases and J dropped 6; count of bases not matched to a gene: 5. In DNA, the CDR3 is TGTGCCAGCAGTTGGACAGGGGGGCACGATGGCTACACCTTC. This translates into CASSWTGGHDGYTF.

The chain has TRBV28 and TRBJ2-3, with D tentatively TRBD1 (6 bases). This CDR3 is built from 14 residues. Trimming removed 6 bases at V and 2 bases at J, with 12 bases between. Germline V gene sequence: CDR1 MDHEN, CDR2 SYDVKM. The CDR3 DNA is TGTGCCAGCAGGCAGGGGATCTACACAGATACGCAGTATTTT. Translated: CASRQGIYTDTQYF.